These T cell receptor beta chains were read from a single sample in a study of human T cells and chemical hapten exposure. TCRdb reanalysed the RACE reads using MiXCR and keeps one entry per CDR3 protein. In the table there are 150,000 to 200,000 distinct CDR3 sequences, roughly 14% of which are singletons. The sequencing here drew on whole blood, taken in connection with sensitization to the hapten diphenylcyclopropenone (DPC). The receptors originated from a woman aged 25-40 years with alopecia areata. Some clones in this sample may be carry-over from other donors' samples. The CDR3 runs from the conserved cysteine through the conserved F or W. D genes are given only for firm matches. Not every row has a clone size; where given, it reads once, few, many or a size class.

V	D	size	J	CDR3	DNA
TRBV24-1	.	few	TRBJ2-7	CATSDSGTVGEQYF	TGTGCCACCAGTGATTCTGGGACTGTCGGCGAGCAGTACTTC
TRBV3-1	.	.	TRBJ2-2	CASSDVLNTGELFF	TGTGCCAGCAGTGACGTACTGAACACCGGGGAGCTGTTTTTT
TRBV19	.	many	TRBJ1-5	CASSNGIQGNQPQHF	TGTGCCAGTAGTAATGGGATCCAGGGGAATCAGCCCCAGCATTTT
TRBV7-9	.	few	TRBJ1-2	CASSLDPNFGYTF	TGTGCCAGCAGCTTAGACCCAAATTTTGGCTACACCTTC
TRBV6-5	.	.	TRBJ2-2	CASSYIGYPNAGELFF	TGTGCCAGCAGTTACATCGGGTATCCCAATGCCGGGGAGCTGTTTTTT
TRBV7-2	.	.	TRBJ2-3	CASSLAMATDTQYF	TGTGCCAGCAGCTTAGCGATGGCTACAGATACGCAGTATTTT
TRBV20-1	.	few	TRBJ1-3	CSAFDRNSGNTIYF	TGCAGTGCTTTCGACAGGAACTCTGGAAACACCATATATTTT
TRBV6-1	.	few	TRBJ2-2	CASSAGQRNTGELFF	TGTGCCAGCAGCGCAGGACAGAGGAACACCGGGGAGCTGTTTTTT
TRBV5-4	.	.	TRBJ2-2	CACSLEEPGELFF	TGTGCCTGCAGCTTGGAAGAGCCCGGGGAGCTGTTTTTT
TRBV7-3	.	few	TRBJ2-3	CASSMGGTDTQYF	TGTGCCAGCAGCATGGGGGGAACAGATACGCAGTATTTT
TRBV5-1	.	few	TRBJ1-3	CASTPTGSSGNTIYF	TGCGCCAGCACCCCGACAGGATCCTCTGGAAACACCATATATTTT
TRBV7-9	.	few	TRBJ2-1	CASSLGGPLGDEQFF	TGTGCCAGCAGCTTAGGAGGACCCCTGGGGGATGAGCAGTTCTTC
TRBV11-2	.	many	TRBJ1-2	CASSLVLAGGVRNYGYTF	TGTGCCAGCAGCTTAGTCTTAGCCGGGGGTGTGCGCAACTATGGCTACACCTTC
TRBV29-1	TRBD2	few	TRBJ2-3	CSVAAGDDTDTQYF	TGCAGCGTTGCAGCGGGAGACGACACAGATACGCAGTATTTT
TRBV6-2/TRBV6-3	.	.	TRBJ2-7	CASTNPDGKYEQYF	TGTGCCAGCACAAACCCCGACGGGAAGTACGAGCAGTACTTC
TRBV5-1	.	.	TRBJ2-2	CASSLEGTGELFF	TGCGCCAGCAGCTTGGAAGGGACCGGGGAGCTGTTTTTT
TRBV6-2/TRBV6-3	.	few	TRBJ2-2	CASSVQVPGELFF	TGTGCCAGCAGTGTCCAGGTGCCCGGGGAGCTGTTTTTT
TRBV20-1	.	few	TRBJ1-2	CSARGGSVNGYTF	TGCAGTGCTAGGGGTGGCTCGGTCAATGGCTACACCTTC
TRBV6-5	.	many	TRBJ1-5	CASRPGGRSNQPQHF	TGTGCCAGCAGACCAGGAGGTAGGAGCAATCAGCCCCAGCATTTT
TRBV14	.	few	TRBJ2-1	CASSQLGVSNEQFF	TGTGCCAGCAGCCAACTAGGGGTGTCCAATGAGCAGTTCTTC
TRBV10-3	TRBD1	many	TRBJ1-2	CAISRDRANYGYTF	TGTGCCATCAGTCGGGACAGAGCTAACTATGGCTACACCTTC
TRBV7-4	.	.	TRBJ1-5	CASSSYGIGQRSQPQHF	TGTGCCAGCAGCTCGTATGGGATAGGACAGCGGTCTCAGCCCCAGCATTTT
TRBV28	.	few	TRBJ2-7	CASGRGGGYDEQYF	TGTGCCAGCGGTCGAGGAGGGGGCTACGACGAGCAGTACTTC
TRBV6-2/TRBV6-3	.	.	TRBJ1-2	CASREASGKGYTF	TGTGCCAGCAGAGAAGCCTCAGGGAAAGGCTACACCTTC
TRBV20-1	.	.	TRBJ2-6	CSARDASTSGANVLTF	TGCAGTGCTAGAGATGCTTCAACCTCTGGGGCCAACGTCCTGACTTTC
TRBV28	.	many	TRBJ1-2	CASSLLLVGGGGYTF	TGTGCCAGCAGTTTATTGCTCGTCGGGGGCGGTGGCTACACCTTC
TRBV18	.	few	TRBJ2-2	CASSPGRQANTGELFF	TGTGCCAGCTCACCAGGCCGGCAGGCTAACACCGGGGAGCTGTTTTTT
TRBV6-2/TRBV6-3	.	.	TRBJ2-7	CASSFQGFYEQYF	TGTGCCAGCAGTTTTCAGGGGTTCTACGAGCAGTACTTC
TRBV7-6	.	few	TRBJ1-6	CASSEDGTNSPLHF	TGTGCCAGCAGCGAGGACGGGACTAATTCACCCCTCCACTTT
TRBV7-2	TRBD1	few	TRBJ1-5	CASSFGQGSNQPQHF	TGTGCCAGCAGCTTCGGACAGGGCAGCAATCAGCCCCAGCATTTT
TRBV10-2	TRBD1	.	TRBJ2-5	CASQGQGAKTQYF	TGCGCCAGCCAAGGACAGGGAGCGAAGACCCAGTACTTC
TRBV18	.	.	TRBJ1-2	CASSPLEEGYGYTF	TGTGCCAGCTCACCACTGGAAGAGGGATATGGCTACACCTTC
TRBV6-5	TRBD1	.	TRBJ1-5	CASSYSRQGHQPQHF	TGTGCCAGCAGTTACTCGCGACAGGGCCATCAGCCCCAGCATTTT
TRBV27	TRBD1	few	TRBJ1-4	CASSLNTNLQGKFGKLFF	TGTGCCAGCAGCCTCAATACAAATCTACAGGGGAAGTTTGGAAAACTGTTTTTT
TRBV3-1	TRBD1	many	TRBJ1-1	CASAQGASSTEAFF	TGTGCCAGCGCCCAGGGGGCCTCCTCCACTGAAGCTTTCTTT
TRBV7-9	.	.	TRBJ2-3	CASGGGTQRTDTQYF	TGTGCCTCCGGGGGAGGAACCCAGCGCACAGATACGCAGTATTTT
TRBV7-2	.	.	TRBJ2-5	CASSRVAPGETQYF	TGTGCCAGCAGCAGGGTGGCCCCGGGAGAGACCCAGTACTTC
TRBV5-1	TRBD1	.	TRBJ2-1	CASTRDREGDEQFF	TGCGCCAGCACCCGGGACAGGGAGGGGGATGAGCAGTTCTTC
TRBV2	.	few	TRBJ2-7	CASRDSYEQYF	TGTGCCAGCAGGGACAGCTACGAGCAGTACTTC
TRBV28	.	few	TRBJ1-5	CASSPGHNNQPQHF	TGTGCCAGCAGCCCCGGACATAACAATCAGCCCCAGCATTTT
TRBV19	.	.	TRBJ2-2	CASSSLAGNTGELFF	TGTGCCAGTAGTAGTCTGGCAGGGAACACCGGGGAGCTGTTTTTT
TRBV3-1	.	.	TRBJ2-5	CASSHGQGGETQYF	TGTGCCAGCAGCCACGGACAGGGAGGGGAGACCCAGTACTTC
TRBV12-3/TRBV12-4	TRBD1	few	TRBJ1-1	CASTLQGAVTEAFF	TGTGCCAGCACTCTACAGGGGGCCGTTACTGAAGCTTTCTTT
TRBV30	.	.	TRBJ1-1	CAWSLRGLTEAFF	TGTGCCTGGAGCCTACGTGGTCTCACTGAAGCTTTCTTT
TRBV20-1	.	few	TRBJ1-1	CSARDTPRGTEAFF	TGCAGTGCTAGAGATACACCCAGGGGCACTGAAGCTTTCTTT
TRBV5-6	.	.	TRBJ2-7	CASTWGKGEQYF	TGTGCCAGCACTTGGGGGAAAGGCGAGCAGTACTTC
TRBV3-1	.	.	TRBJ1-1	CASSQVARPTTEAFF	TGTGCCAGCAGCCAAGTAGCGCGGCCAACCACTGAAGCTTTCTTT
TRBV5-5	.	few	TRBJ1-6	CASSLSQGWSPLHF	TGTGCCAGCAGCTTGTCCCAGGGGTGGTCACCCCTCCACTTT
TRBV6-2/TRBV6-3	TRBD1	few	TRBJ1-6	CASGVWTGVYNSPLHF	TGTGCCAGCGGCGTCTGGACAGGCGTATATAATTCACCCCTCCACTTT
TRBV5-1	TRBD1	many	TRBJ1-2	CASSFGQGNDGYTF	TGCGCCAGCAGCTTTGGACAGGGTAATGATGGCTACACCTTC
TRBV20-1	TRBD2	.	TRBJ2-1	CSARLPGTSETEQFF	TGCAGTGCTAGACTCCCCGGGACTAGCGAAACTGAGCAGTTCTTC
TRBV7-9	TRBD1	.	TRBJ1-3	CASSLGTAGNTIYF	TGTGCCAGCAGCTTGGGGACAGCTGGAAACACCATATATTTT
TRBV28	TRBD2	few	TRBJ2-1	CASSFPSGSGEQFF	TGTGCCAGCAGTTTCCCTAGCGGGAGCGGTGAGCAGTTCTTC
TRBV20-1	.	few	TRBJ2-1	CSAPDGYNEQFF	TGCAGTGCACCTGACGGGTACAATGAGCAGTTCTTC
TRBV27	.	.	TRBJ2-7	CASSFHGLGEQYF	TGTGCCAGCAGTTTTCATGGGCTGGGCGAGCAGTACTTC
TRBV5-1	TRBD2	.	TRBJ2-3	CASSTGTSAGDTQYF	TGCGCCAGCAGCACAGGGACTAGCGCAGGGGATACGCAGTATTTT
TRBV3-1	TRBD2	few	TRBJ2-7	CASSKRGNYEQYF	TGTGCCAGCAGTAAGCGGGGTAACTACGAGCAGTACTTC
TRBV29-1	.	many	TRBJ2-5	CSVEIRGGQETQYF	TGCAGCGTGGAAATAAGGGGGGGGCAAGAGACCCAGTACTTC